This T cell receptor (beta chain) was obtained from a study of blood T cell repertoires in COVID-19. Study in general: Sites across the United States, Italy and Spain contributed samples from acute and convalescent COVID-19. The analysed material was cDNA or gDNA that came from T cells, B-cell-depleted T cells, or PBMCs.

Source study methods: How many nucleated cells were present was estimated from reference gene primer amplification. Assay: immunoSEQ multiplex PCR; the TCRdb copy retains only in-frame clones and omits some. Clonal size and the V and J genes are those of that table, whereas D and trimming came from the DNA. There are about 97,000 clones in the sample; about 85% occur only once, and 2% to 2.5% lies in the top ten. The CDR3 loop spans 13 amino acids. Trimming at V came to 2 bases and at J to 8 bases, leaving 5 bases not matched to a gene. Germline V gene data show CDR1 as SNHLY and CDR2 as FYNNEI. The sample taken for sequencing was peripheral blood. J is TRBJ1-2 and V is TRBV2, with TRBD1 matching over 7 bases. This TCR was recovered from a man between 50 and 59 years old with active COVID-19. Written as DNA, the CDR3 is TGTGCCAGCAGTGAATTATCAGGGGGAGGCTACACCTTC. Residues: CASSELSGGGYTF.